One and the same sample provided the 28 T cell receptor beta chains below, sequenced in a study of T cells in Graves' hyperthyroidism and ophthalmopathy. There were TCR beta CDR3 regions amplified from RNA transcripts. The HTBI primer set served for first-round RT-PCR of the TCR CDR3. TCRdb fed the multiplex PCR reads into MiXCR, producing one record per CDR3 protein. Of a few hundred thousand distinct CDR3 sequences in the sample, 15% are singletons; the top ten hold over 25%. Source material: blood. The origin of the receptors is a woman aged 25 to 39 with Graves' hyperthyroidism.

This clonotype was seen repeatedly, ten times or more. In DNA, the CDR3 is TGTGCCAGCAGCATCCCCAACCCAGATACGCAGTATTTT. This codes for CASSIPNPDTQYF. The V gene is TRBV28, the J gene TRBJ2-3; no clear D gene. Trimming stripped 6 bases from V and 4 bases from J, with 11 bases between. CDR1 is MDHEN and CDR2 is SYDVKM in the germline V gene. This CDR3 has 13 residues.

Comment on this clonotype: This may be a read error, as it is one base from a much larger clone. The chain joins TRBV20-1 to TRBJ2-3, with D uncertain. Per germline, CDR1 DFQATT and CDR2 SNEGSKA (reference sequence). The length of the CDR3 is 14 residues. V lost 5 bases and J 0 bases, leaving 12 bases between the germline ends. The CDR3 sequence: CSAPLGGSTDTQYF. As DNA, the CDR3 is TGCAGTGCTCCCCTAGGTGGGAGCACAGATACGCAGTATTTT.

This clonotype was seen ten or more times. As DNA, the CDR3 is TGCGCCAGCAGCTTGCCCTCCGGGACAGGGCATGGCTACACCTTC. This gives the protein CASSLPSGTGHGYTF. The genes are TRBV5-1 and TRBJ1-2, with 9 bases aligning to TRBD1. CDR1 and CDR2 from the germline V gene are SGHRS and YFSETQ. With 1 base clipped from V and 6 bases from J, the junction kept 7 bases outside the gene matches. The CDR3 is 15 amino acids.

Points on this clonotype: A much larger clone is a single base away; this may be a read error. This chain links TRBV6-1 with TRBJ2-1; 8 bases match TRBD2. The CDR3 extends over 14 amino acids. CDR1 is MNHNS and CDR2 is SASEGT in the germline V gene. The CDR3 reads CDSGGGSLYNEQFF. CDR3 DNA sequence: TGTGACAGCGGGGGCGGGAGTCTCTACAATGAGCAGTTCTTC.

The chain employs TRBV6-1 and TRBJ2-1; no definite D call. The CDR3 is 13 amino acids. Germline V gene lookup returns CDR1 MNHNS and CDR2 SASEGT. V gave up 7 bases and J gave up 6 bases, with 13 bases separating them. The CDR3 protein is CASTRAKFNEQFF. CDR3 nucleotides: TGTGCCAGCACCCGAGCGAAATTCAATGAGCAGTTCTTC.

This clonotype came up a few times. The CDR3 sequence is CASTRRDNLADWRYF. The CDR3 DNA is TGTGCCAGCACTCGACGGGACAATCTAGCGGATTGGCGGTATTTT. This rearrangement joins TRBV28 to TRBJ2-3, with D possibly TRBD2 on 7 matching bases. Trimming shortened V by 7 bases and J by 14 bases, and 28 bases separated the two germline ends. This CDR3 is 15 amino acids long. CDR1 is MDHEN and CDR2 is SYDVKM in the germline V gene.

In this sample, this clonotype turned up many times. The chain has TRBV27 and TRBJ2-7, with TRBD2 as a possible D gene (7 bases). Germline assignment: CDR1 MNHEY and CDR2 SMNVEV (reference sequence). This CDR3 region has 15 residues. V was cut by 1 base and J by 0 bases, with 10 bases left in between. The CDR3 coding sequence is TGTGCCAGCAGTTTATTCGGGGGGCGCTCCTACGAGCAGTACTTC. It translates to CASSLFGGRSYEQYF.

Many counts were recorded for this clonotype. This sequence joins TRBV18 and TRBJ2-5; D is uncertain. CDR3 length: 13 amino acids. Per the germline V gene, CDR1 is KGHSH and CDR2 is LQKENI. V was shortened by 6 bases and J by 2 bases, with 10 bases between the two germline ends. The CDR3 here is CASSQNGQETQYF. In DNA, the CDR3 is TGTGCCAGCTCCCAGAACGGACAAGAGACCCAGTACTTC.

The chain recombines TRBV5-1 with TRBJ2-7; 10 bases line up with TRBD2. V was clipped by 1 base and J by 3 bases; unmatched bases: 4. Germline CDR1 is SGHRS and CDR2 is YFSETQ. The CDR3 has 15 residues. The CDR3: CASSLLAGDLYEQYF. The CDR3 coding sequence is TGCGCCAGCAGCTTGCTAGCGGGAGACCTCTACGAGCAGTACTTC.

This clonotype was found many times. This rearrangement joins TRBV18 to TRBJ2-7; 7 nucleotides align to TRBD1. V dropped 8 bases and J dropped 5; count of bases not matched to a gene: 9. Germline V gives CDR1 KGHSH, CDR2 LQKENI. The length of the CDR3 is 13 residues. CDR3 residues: CASTGYGQDEQYF. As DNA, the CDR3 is TGTGCCAGCACAGGATATGGACAGGACGAGCAGTACTTC. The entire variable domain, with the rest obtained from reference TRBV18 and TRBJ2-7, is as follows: NAGVMQNPRHLVRRRGQEARLRCSPMKGHSHVYWYRQLPEEGLKFMVYLQKENIIDESGMPKERFSAEFPKEGPSILRIQQVVRGDSAAYFCASTGYGQDEQYFGPGTRLTVT.

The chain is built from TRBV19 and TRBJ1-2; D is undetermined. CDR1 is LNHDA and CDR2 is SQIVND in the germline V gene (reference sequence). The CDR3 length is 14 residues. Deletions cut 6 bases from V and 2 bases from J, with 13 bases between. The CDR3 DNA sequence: TGTGCCAGTAGCTTACAGTGGCGGAACTATGGCTACACCTTC. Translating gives CASSLQWRNYGYTF.

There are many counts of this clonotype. CDR3 amino acids: CAISGQGFPNTEAFF. CDR3 coding DNA: TGTGCCATCAGTGGGCAGGGTTTCCCGAACACTGAAGCTTTCTTT. This rearrangement joins TRBV10-3 to TRBJ1-1; D may be TRBD1 (5 bases). V lost 4 bases, J lost 1 base, and 13 bases lay in between. Germline V gives CDR1 ENHRY, CDR2 SYGVKD. The CDR3 sequence is 15 residues long.

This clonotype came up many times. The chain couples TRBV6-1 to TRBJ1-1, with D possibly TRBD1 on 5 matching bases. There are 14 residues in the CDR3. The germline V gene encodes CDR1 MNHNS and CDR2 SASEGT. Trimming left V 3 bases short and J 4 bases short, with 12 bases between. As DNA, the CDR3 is TGTGCCAGCAGTGACAGGGATCGGGGCACTGAAGCTTTCTTT. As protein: CASSDRDRGTEAFF.

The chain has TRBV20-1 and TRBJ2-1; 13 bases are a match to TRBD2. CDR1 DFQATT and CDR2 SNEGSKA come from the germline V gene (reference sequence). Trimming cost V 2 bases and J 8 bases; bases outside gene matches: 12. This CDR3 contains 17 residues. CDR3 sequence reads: CSARLALAGGPFDEQFF. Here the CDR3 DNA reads TGCAGTGCTAGATTGGCACTAGCGGGAGGGCCTTTCGATGAGCAGTTCTTC.

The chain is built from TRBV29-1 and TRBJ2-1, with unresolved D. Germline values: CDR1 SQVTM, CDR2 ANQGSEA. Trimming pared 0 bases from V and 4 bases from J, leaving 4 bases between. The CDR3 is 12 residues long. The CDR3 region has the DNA TGCAGCGTTGAAGAGGTATACAATGAGCAGTTCTTC. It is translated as CSVEEVYNEQFF.

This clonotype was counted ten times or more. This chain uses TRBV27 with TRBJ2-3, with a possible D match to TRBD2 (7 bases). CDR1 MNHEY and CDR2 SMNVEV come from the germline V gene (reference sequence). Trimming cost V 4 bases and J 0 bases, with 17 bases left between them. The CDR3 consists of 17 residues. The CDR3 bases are TGTGCCAGCAGTTCCCGGGACTACGACAGGAGCACAGATACGCAGTATTTT. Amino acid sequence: CASSSRDYDRSTDTQYF.

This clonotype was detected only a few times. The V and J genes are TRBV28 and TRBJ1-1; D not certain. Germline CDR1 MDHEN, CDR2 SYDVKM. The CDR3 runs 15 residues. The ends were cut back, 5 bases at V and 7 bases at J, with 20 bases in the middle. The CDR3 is CASSLRVSHTNEAFF. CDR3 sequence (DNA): TGTGCCAGCAGTCTCCGGGTATCTCATACCAATGAAGCTTTCTTT.

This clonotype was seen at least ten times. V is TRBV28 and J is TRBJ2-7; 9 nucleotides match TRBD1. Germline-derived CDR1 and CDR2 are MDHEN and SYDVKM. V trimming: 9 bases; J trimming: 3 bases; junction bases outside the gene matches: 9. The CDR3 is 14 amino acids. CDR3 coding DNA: TGTGCCAGTAGAATGGACAGGGGAGACTACGAGCAGTACTTC. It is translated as CASRMDRGDYEQYF.

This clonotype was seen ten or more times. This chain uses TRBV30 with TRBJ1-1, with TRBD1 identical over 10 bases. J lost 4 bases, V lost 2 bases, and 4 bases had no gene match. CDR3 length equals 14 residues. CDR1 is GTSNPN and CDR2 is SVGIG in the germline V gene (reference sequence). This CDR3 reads CAWSLRQGATEAFF. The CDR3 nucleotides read TGTGCCTGGAGTCTTCGACAGGGGGCCACTGAAGCTTTCTTT.

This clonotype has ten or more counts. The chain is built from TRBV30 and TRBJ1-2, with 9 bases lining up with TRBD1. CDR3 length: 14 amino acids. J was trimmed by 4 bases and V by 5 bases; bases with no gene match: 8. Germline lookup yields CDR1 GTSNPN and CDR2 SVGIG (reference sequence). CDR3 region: CAWPGQGKPYGYTF. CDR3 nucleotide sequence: TGTGCCTGGCCGGGACAGGGAAAACCCTATGGCTACACCTTC.

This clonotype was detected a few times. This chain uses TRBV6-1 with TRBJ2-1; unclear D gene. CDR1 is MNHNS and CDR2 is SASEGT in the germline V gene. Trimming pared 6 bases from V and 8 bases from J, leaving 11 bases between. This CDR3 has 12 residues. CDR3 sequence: CASRLTWDEQFF. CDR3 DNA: TGTGCCAGCAGGCTCACTTGGGATGAGCAGTTCTTC.

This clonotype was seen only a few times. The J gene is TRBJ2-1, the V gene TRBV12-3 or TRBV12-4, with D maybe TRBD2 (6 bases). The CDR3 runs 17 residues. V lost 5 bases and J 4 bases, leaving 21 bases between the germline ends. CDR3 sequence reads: CASSPRGSGRTYNEQFF. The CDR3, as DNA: TGTGCCAGCAGTCCAAGGGGTAGCGGTAGGACATACAATGAGCAGTTCTTC.

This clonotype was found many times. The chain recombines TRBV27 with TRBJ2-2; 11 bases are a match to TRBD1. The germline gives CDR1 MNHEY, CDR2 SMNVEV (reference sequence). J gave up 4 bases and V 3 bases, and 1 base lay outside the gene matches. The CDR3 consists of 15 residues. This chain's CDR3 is CASSFGTGGTGELFF. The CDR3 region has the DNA TGTGCCAGCAGTTTCGGGACAGGGGGCACCGGGGAGCTGTTTTTT.

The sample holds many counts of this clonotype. CDR3: CSARPTGVNYGYTF. The CDR3 region has the DNA TGCAGTGCTAGGCCAACAGGGGTTAACTATGGCTACACCTTC. The V and J genes are TRBV20-1 and TRBJ1-2; 7 positions agree with TRBD1. CDR3 length: 14 residues. Unmatched junction bases numbered 5, after V lost 3 bases and J lost 1 base. Germline CDR1 is DFQATT and CDR2 is SNEGSKA (reference sequence).

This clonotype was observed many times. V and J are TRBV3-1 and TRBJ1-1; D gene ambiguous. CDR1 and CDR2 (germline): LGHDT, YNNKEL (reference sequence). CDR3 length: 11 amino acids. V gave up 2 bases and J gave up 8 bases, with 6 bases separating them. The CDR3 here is CASSQRGEAFF. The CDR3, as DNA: TGTGCCAGCAGCCAACGCGGGGAAGCTTTCTTT.

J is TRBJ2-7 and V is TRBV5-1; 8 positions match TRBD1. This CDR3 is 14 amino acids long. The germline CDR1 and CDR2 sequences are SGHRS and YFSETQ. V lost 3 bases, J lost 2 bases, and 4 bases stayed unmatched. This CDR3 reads CASSWGQDTYEQYF. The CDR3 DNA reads TGCGCCAGCAGCTGGGGACAGGACACCTACGAGCAGTACTTC.

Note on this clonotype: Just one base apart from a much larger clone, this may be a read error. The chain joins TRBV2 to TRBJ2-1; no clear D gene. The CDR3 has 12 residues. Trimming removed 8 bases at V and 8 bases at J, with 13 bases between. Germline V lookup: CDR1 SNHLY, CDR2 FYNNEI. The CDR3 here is CASSPSGDEQFF. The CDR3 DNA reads TGTGCCAGCTCCCCCTCGGGTGATGAGCAGTTCTTC.

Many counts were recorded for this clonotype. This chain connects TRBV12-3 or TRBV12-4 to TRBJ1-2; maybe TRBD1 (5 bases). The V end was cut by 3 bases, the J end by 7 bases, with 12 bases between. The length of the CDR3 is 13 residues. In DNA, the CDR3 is TGTGCCAGCAGTTTGCAGGGTATAGGTGGCTACACCTTC. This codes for CASSLQGIGGYTF.